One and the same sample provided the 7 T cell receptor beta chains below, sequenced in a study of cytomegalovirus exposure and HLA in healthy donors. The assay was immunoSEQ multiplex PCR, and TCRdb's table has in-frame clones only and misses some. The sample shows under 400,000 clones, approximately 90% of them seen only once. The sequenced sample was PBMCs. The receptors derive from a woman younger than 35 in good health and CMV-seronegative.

The CDR3 nucleotides read TGTGCCAGCAGTGAGGGTCTAGCGGGAGGTAATTTCGGGGAGCTGTTTTTT. Protein sequence: CASSEGLAGGNFGELFF. V gene TRBV6-1 combines with J gene TRBJ2-2, with 11 bases aligning to TRBD2. V lost 3 bases, J lost 7 bases, and 10 bases stayed unmatched. The CDR3 spans 17 residues. CDR1 is MNHNS, CDR2 SASEGT, per germline.

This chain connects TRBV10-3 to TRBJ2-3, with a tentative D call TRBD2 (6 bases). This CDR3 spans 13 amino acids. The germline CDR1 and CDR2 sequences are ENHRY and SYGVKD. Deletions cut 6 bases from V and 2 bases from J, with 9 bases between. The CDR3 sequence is CAISPGVTDTQYF. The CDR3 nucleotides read TGTGCCATCAGCCCGGGGGTCACAGATACGCAGTATTTT.

This CDR3 reads CAWSPQGNTEAFF. CDR3 nucleotide sequence: TGTGCCTGGAGTCCCCAGGGGAACACTGAAGCTTTCTTT. The chain uses TRBV30 and TRBJ1-1; D might be TRBD1 (5 bases). The CDR3 is 13 residues long. CDR1 is GTSNPN, CDR2 SVGIG, per germline (reference sequence). The V and J ends lost 2 bases and 1 base respectively, with 8 bases between them.

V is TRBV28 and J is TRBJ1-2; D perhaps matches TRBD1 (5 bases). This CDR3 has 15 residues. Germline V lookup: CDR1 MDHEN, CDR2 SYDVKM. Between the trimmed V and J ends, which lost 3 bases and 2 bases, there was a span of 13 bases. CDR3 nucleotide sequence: TGTGCCAGCAGTTTGGGCGGGGCGGGAAACTATGGCTACACCTTC. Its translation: CASSLGGAGNYGYTF.

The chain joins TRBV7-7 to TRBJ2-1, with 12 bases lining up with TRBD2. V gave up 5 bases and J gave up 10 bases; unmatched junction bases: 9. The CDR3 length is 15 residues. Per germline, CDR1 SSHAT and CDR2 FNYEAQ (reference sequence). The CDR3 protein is CASSPRTSGIREQFF. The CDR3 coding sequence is TGTGCCAGCAGCCCCCGGACTAGCGGGATACGCGAGCAGTTCTTC.

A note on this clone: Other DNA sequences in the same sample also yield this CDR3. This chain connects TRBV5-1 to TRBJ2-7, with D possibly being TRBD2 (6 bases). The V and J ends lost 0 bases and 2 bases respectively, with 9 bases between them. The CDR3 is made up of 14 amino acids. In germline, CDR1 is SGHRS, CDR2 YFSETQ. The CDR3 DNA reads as TGCGCCAGCAGCTTGGCGGGAGAGACCTACGAGCAGTACTTC. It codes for CASSLAGETYEQYF. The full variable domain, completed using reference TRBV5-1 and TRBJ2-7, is KAGVTQTPRYLIKTRGQQVTLSCSPISGHRSVSWYQQTPGQGLQFLFEYFSETQRNKGNFPGRFSGRQFSNSRSEMNVSTLELGDSALYLCASSLAGETYEQYFGPGTRLTVT.

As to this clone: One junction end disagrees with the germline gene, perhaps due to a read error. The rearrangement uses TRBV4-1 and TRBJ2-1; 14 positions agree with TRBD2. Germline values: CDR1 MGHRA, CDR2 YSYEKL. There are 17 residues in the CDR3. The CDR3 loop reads CASSQTMGLAGAGGRIF. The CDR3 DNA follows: TGCGCCAGCAGCCAGACCATGGGACTAGCGGGGGCTGGGGGTAGGATCTTC.